One T cell receptor (beta chain) is described in this entry. CDR1 LGHDT and CDR2 YNNKEL come from the germline V gene (reference sequence). J gave up 6 bases and V 1 base, and 14 bases lay outside the gene matches. This CDR3 region has 18 residues. TCRdb's table, derived via immunoSEQ multiplex PCR, lists solely in-frame clones and lacks some. This repertoire shows over 150,000 clones, over 70% found once; its top ten account for roughly 20%. This record comes from a study of blood T cell repertoires in COVID-19. About the study: Nucleic acid was either cDNA or gDNA, and it came from T cells, B-cell-depleted T cells, or PBMCs.

The rearrangement joins TRBV3-1 (or the pseudogene TRBV3-2) to TRBJ1-4; 7 bases are a match to TRBD1. The source of this sequence is a woman in her 70s who had recovered from COVID-19. Sequencing used peripheral blood. The CDR3 DNA reads as TGTGCCAGCAGCCAAGCGGGAGATGGGGGACAGCGATATGAAAAACTGTTTTTT. Its translation is CASSQAGDGGQRYEKLFF.